This T cell receptor beta chain emerged from a study of blood T cell repertoires in COVID-19. Overall study: COVID-19 samples, acute and convalescent, were from the United States, Italy and Spain. PBMCs, B-cell-depleted T cells, or T cells were the source of the cDNA or gDNA that made up the material.

V lost 6 bases to trimming and J lost 8 bases; unmatched junction nucleotides: 7. The CDR3 consists of 13 residues. Germline V CDR1 and CDR2: MNHEY, SMNVEV (reference sequence). Measured with immunoSEQ multiplex PCR; TCRdb has only the in-frame clones, and not every one. The table has some 220,000 clones, roughly four fifths seen once; the top ten hold about 5.6%. Comments on this clone: The sample holds other DNA sequences that translate to the same CDR3.

This TCR was recovered from a woman in her sixties or seventies with COVID-19, enrolled during active disease. This sequence joins TRBV27 and TRBJ1-2; TRBD1 matches at 9 bases. Input material: peripheral blood. CDR3 bases: TGTGCCAGCAGCTTTCGGGACAGGGACGGCTACACCTTC. It translates to CASSFRDRDGYTF.